One and the same sample provided the 29 T cell receptor beta chains below, sequenced in a study of CD8+ T cells in alopecia areata. Sequencing templates came from extracted RNA that was reverse transcribed into cDNA. Sequencing used immunoSEQ multiplex PCR; TCRdb keeps in-frame clones, though not all of them. The repertoire includes more than 90,000 clones, about 60% of them detected once, and about 12% sits in the top ten. The sample's treatment: oral pan-JAK inhibitor, 5-10 mg twice daily. Here the sequenced sample was CD8+ T cells sorted from blood, taken at week 24, from a patient treated with tofacitinib. These receptors all come from a human donor with alopecia areata.

The chain has TRBV4-1 and TRBJ1-6; possibly TRBD1 for D (6 bases). Germline V gives CDR1 MGHRA, CDR2 YSYEKL. V was clipped by 6 bases and J by 8 bases, with 17 bases between them. The CDR3 covers 15 residues. CDR3 protein: CASRLLTGEYSPLHF. The DNA for the CDR3 is TGCGCCAGCAGACTTCTGACAGGAGAATATTCACCCCTCCACTTT.

This sequence joins TRBV4-3 and TRBJ2-7; maybe TRBD2 (5 bases). This CDR3 comprises 15 residues. Trimming left V 0 bases short and J 1 base short, with 10 bases between. From germline, CDR1 is LGHNA and CDR2 YSLEER. CDR3 amino acids: CASSQDSGESYEQYF. In DNA form, the CDR3 reads TGCGCCAGCAGCCAAGATTCCGGGGAATCCTACGAGCAGTACTTC.

This clone appeared once. As DNA, the CDR3 is TGCGCCAGCAGCCATTCTTGGGCGGGGTTCACAGATACGCAGTATTTT. Encoded protein: CASSHSWAGFTDTQYF. J is TRBJ2-3 and V is TRBV4-1, with TRBD2 as a possible D gene (6 bases). CDR1 and CDR2 from the germline V gene are MGHRA and YSYEKL. The V end lost 3 bases, the J end lost 2 bases, and 15 bases lay between the germline ends. The CDR3 runs to 16 residues.

This clone was counted between two and nine times. The chain employs TRBV13 and TRBJ2-7; D remains unclear. Germline V gene lookup returns CDR1 PRHDT and CDR2 FYEKMQ (reference sequence). The CDR3 is 12 amino acids. Trimming cost V 5 bases and J 7 bases, with 12 bases left between them. The CDR3 reads CASSNQTEEQYF. The CDR3 nucleotides are TGTGCCAGCAGCAACCAGACCGAGGAGCAGTACTTC.

V usage is TRBV5-6 and J usage is TRBJ2-2, with 9 positions matching TRBD1. Germline trimming cut 4 bases from V and 1 base from J; bases unmatched to any gene: 5. The CDR3 has 16 amino acids. Germline CDR1 reads SGHDT; CDR2 reads YYEEEE. Written as DNA, the CDR3 is TGTGCCAGCAGCGAAGGGGACAGGGTGAACACCGGGGAGCTGTTTTTT. This translates into CASSEGDRVNTGELFF.

The chain links TRBV5-6 to TRBJ1-5; D uncertain. The CDR3 consists of 14 residues. Germline V gives CDR1 SGHDT, CDR2 YYEEEE. Trimming pared 0 bases from V and 0 bases from J, leaving 4 bases between. The CDR3 nucleotides read TGTGCCAGCAGCTTGGCACATAGCAATCAGCCCCAGCATTTT. Protein: CASSLAHSNQPQHF.

Of note for this clone: The sample carries other DNA sequences with the same CDR3. The chain carries TRBV5-1 and TRBJ2-1; no firm D call. V was pared by 0 bases and J by 4 bases, with 5 bases between. This CDR3 spans 13 amino acids. Germline-derived CDR1 and CDR2 are SGHRS and YFSETQ. CDR3 protein: CASSLDGYNEQFF. In DNA form, the CDR3 reads TGCGCCAGCAGCTTGGATGGGTACAATGAGCAGTTCTTC.

A single count supports this clone. The V and J genes are TRBV10-3 and TRBJ2-7; the D call may be TRBD1 or TRBD2 (5 bases each). The CDR3 extends over 15 amino acids. The germline V gene has CDR1 ENHRY and CDR2 SYGVKD. Deletions cut 2 bases from V and 2 bases from J, with 13 bases between. DNA of the CDR3: TGTGCCATCAGTGAGCTGGATGGGGGAGCCTACGAGCAGTACTTC. It specifies CAISELDGGAYEQYF.

This rearrangement joins TRBV2 to TRBJ1-2; 10 nucleotides line up with TRBD1. Germline CDR1 and CDR2: SNHLY and FYNNEI. V gave up 5 bases and J gave up 7 bases; unmatched junction bases: 4. The CDR3 is 13 amino acids. CDR3: CASSRGTGVGYTF. Written as DNA, the CDR3 is TGTGCCAGCAGTAGAGGGACAGGGGTTGGCTACACCTTC.

The chain has TRBV29-1 and TRBJ2-7; D perhaps matches TRBD2 (5 bases). This CDR3 region has 11 residues. Trimming took off 6 bases at V and 5 bases at J, with 11 bases between the two ends. Per germline, CDR1 SQVTM and CDR2 ANQGSEA. The CDR3 sequence: CSVVRRDEQYF. The CDR3 DNA reads as TGCAGCGTGGTTAGGCGGGACGAGCAGTACTTC.

V and J are TRBV30 and TRBJ2-7; 9 bases align to TRBD2. The V segment lost 3 bases and the J segment 4 bases; nucleotides outside the gene matches: 10. The CDR3 is 15 residues long. The V gene's germline CDR1 is GTSNPN and CDR2 SVGIG (reference sequence). CDR3 DNA sequence: TGTGCCTGGAGCATATCTAGCGGGGTGGTTTACGAGCAGTACTTC. This gives the protein CAWSISSGVVYEQYF.

As concerns this clone: Additional DNA sequences in this sample encode the identical CDR3. The chain employs TRBV5-1 and TRBJ1-2, with D possibly matching TRBD1 (5 bases). The CDR3 is 13 amino acids. CDR1 and CDR2 from the germline V gene are SGHRS and YFSETQ. The germline V and J ends were trimmed by 4 bases and 3 bases, with 10 bases remaining between them. The CDR3 region is CASSPGGDYGYTF. The CDR3 bases are TGCGCCAGCAGCCCGGGAGGGGACTATGGCTACACCTTC.

The chain uses TRBV13 and TRBJ2-3, with TRBD2 matching 10 bases. Germline values: CDR1 PRHDT, CDR2 FYEKMQ (reference sequence). V lost 3 bases, J lost 5 bases, and 5 bases stayed unmatched. CDR3 length: 15 amino acids. The CDR3 DNA follows: TGTGCCAGCAGCTTTCCTAGCGGGGGAGAAGATACGCAGTATTTT. It codes for CASSFPSGGEDTQYF.

The chain has TRBV2 and TRBJ2-1; D uncertain. The germline V gene has CDR1 SNHLY and CDR2 FYNNEI. This CDR3 is 14 amino acids long. Trimming cost V 7 bases and J 8 bases, with 18 bases left between them. CDR3 nucleotide sequence: TGTGCCAGCACCGAGGACCCAACCCCCTATGAGCAGTTCTTC. Translation: CASTEDPTPYEQFF.

V is TRBV5-6 and J is TRBJ1-5, with D hard to call. The CDR3 covers 15 residues. Trimming cost V 1 base and J 1 base, with 9 bases left between them. Per germline, CDR1 SGHDT and CDR2 YYEEEE. CDR3 in DNA: TGTGCCAGCAGCTTGAGTGGGTTAAGCAATCAGCCCCAGCATTTT. Translating it yields CASSLSGLSNQPQHF.

This clone has a handful of counts. The rearrangement uses TRBV5-6 and TRBJ1-3; no reliable D call. Trimming pared 0 bases from V and 0 bases from J, leaving 7 bases between. CDR3 length equals 15 residues. Germline values: CDR1 SGHDT, CDR2 YYEEEE. The CDR3 DNA is TGTGCCAGCAGCTTGGATACAAGCTCTGGAAACACCATATATTTT. Its translation: CASSLDTSSGNTIYF.

The J gene is TRBJ2-7, the V gene TRBV5-1; 7 bases are a match to TRBD1. This CDR3 has 15 amino acids. From germline, CDR1 is SGHRS and CDR2 YFSETQ. Trimming cost V 4 bases and J 7 bases; bases outside gene matches: 14. CDR3 sequence reads: CASSGGRGPLWEQYF. The CDR3, as DNA: TGCGCCAGCAGCGGAGGAAGGGGGCCCTTGTGGGAGCAGTACTTC.

As regards this clone: The sample has other DNA sequences that encode this CDR3 too. CDR3 residues: CASSLDSTYEQYF. For the CDR3, the DNA is TGTGCCAGTAGCCTGGACAGCACCTACGAGCAGTACTTC. The V call is TRBV19, the J call TRBJ2-7; D might be TRBD1 (6 bases). Deletions cut 6 bases from V and 2 bases from J, with 11 bases between. The CDR3 is 13 residues long. The germline gives CDR1 LNHDA, CDR2 SQIVND (reference sequence).

In this sample, this clone turned up once. CDR3 loop: CASSPTGADTQYF. The CDR3 bases are TGTGCCAGCAGTCCCACAGGGGCGGATACGCAGTATTTT. J is TRBJ2-3 and V is TRBV27, with 7 bases identical to TRBD1. The V and J ends lost 5 bases and 6 bases, in that order; junction bases with no gene match: 5. Germline CDR1 and CDR2: MNHEY and SMNVEV (reference sequence). CDR3 length: 13 amino acids.

The genes are TRBV27 and TRBJ1-6, with 7 positions matching TRBD1. The CDR3 loop spans 17 amino acids. The germline gives CDR1 MNHEY, CDR2 SMNVEV (reference sequence). V was pared by 6 bases and J by 6 bases, with 14 bases of the junction left unmatched. CDR3 residues: CASSIGPPGQINSPLHF. CDR3 bases: TGTGCCAGCAGCATAGGGCCTCCGGGACAGATTAATTCACCCCTCCACTTT.

J is TRBJ2-1 and V is TRBV4-1; 8 nucleotides align to TRBD2. The CDR3 has 15 residues. With V trimmed by 4 bases and J by 7 bases, 9 bases remained unmatched. The germline V gene has CDR1 MGHRA and CDR2 YSYEKL. The CDR3 sequence is CASSLRSGDPNEQFF. CDR3 in DNA: TGCGCCAGCAGCCTCCGTAGCGGGGACCCAAATGAGCAGTTCTTC.

This clone has a count of ten or more. In the same sample, other DNA sequences code for this CDR3. The chain carries TRBV6-1 and TRBJ2-2, with D unresolved. The CDR3 covers 13 residues. Trimming pared 1 base from V and 3 bases from J, leaving 3 bases between. CDR1 is MNHNS and CDR2 is SASEGT in the germline V gene. The CDR3: CASSEGDTGELFF. The DNA of the CDR3 is TGTGCCAGCAGTGAAGGGGACACCGGGGAGCTGTTTTTT.

The rearrangement uses TRBV27 and TRBJ2-1; 9 bases align to TRBD1. CDR3 length: 15 residues. Trimming removed 5 bases from V and 10 bases from J; junction bases left unmatched: 12. Germline V lookup: CDR1 MNHEY, CDR2 SMNVEV (reference sequence). As DNA, the CDR3 is TGTGCCAGCAGTCTCTCCGGGACAGGGTTAGGGGAGCAGTTCTTC. Its protein product is CASSLSGTGLGEQFF.

This chain joins TRBV5-6 and TRBJ1-5, with 7 bases lining up with TRBD1. From germline, CDR1 is SGHDT and CDR2 YYEEEE. V shed 1 base, J shed 2 bases, and the junction held 3 bases outside the gene matches. The CDR3 totals 15 residues. CDR3 region: CASSLTGVGNQPQHF. The CDR3 nucleotides read TGTGCCAGCAGCTTGACAGGGGTAGGCAATCAGCCCCAGCATTTT.

This rearrangement joins TRBV2 to TRBJ2-6; 8 bases are a match to TRBD1. Germline V lookup: CDR1 SNHLY, CDR2 FYNNEI. V shed 4 bases and J 2 bases; nucleotides not matched to a gene: 4. The length of the CDR3 is 16 residues. Here the CDR3 reads CASSGQGAAGANVLTF. The CDR3 DNA reads TGTGCCAGCAGTGGGCAGGGGGCTGCTGGGGCCAACGTCCTGACTTTC.

The genes are TRBV5-1 and TRBJ1-6, with D perhaps matching TRBD1 (5 bases). From germline, CDR1 is SGHRS and CDR2 YFSETQ. V lost 3 bases and J 7 bases, leaving 11 bases between the germline ends. CDR3 length: 14 residues. The CDR3: CASSSGTENSPLHF. DNA for the CDR3: TGCGCCAGCAGCTCCGGGACCGAAAATTCACCCCTCCACTTT.

CDR3 loop: CSVGGNLDGYTF. For the CDR3, the DNA is TGCAGCGTCGGGGGCAATCTCGATGGCTACACCTTC. The chain couples TRBV29-1 to TRBJ1-2, with TRBD1 as a possible D gene (6 bases). V was trimmed by 6 bases and J by 6 bases, leaving 14 bases between them. Per the germline V gene, CDR1 is SQVTM and CDR2 is ANQGSEA. The CDR3 has 12 amino acids.

The rearrangement uses TRBV25-1 and TRBJ1-2, with D unresolved. The CDR3 is made up of 16 amino acids. The V and J ends lost 2 bases and 3 bases respectively, with 16 bases between them. CDR1 is MGHDK, CDR2 SYGVNS, per germline. The CDR3 nucleotides read TGTGCCAGCAGTGAACAACATCCCGACGGGCACTATGGCTACACCTTC. This translates into CASSEQHPDGHYGYTF.

The gene calls are TRBV6-6 and TRBJ1-4, with a tentative D call TRBD1 (5 bases). Trimming shortened V by 5 bases and J by 12 bases, and 19 bases separated the two germline ends. The CDR3 totals 14 residues. Germline CDR1 is MNHNY and CDR2 is SVGAGI (reference sequence). CDR3 sequence reads: CASSPGQIQVELFF. DNA for the CDR3: TGTGCCAGCAGTCCCGGACAAATTCAAGTGGAACTGTTTTTT.